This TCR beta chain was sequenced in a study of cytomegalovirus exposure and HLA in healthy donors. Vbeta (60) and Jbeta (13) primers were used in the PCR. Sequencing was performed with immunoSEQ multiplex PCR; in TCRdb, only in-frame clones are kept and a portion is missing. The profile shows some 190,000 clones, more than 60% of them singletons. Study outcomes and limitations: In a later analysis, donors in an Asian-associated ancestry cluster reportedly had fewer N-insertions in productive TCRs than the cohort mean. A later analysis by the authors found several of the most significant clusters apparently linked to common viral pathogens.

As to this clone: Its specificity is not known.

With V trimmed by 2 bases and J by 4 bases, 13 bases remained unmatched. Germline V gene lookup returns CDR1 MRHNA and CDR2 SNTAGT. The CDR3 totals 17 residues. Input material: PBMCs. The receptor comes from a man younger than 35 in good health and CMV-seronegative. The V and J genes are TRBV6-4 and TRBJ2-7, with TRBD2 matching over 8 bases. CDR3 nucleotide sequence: TGTGCCAGCAGTGACGCAGGGTACCAGCGGGGGCCATACGAGCAGTACTTC. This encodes CASSDAGYQRGPYEQYF.